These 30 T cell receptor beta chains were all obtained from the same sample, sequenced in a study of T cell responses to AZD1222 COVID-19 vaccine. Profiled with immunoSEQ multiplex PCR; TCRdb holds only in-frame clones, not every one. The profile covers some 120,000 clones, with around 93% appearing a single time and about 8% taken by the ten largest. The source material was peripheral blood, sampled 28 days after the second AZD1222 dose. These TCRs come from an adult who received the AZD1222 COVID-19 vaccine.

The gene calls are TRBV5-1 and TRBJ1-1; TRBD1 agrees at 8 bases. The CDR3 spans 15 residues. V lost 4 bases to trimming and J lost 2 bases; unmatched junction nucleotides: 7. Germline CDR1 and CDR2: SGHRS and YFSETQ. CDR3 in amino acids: CASSHSGTGNTEAFF. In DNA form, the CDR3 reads TGCGCCAGCAGCCATTCCGGGACAGGTAACACTGAAGCTTTCTTT.

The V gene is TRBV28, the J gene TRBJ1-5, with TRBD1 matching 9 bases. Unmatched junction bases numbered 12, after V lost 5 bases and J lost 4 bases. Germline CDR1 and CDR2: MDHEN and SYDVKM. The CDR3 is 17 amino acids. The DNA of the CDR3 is TGTGCCAGCAGTCCCTCTGCGGGACAGGGAATTAATCAGCCCCAGCATTTT. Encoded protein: CASSPSAGQGINQPQHF.

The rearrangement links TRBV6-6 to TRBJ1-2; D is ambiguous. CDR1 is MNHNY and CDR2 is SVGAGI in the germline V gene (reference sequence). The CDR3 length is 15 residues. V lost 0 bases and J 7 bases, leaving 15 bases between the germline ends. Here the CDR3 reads CASSYSMGRRAGYTF. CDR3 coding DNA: TGTGCCAGCAGTTACTCGATGGGTAGGCGGGCTGGCTACACCTTC.

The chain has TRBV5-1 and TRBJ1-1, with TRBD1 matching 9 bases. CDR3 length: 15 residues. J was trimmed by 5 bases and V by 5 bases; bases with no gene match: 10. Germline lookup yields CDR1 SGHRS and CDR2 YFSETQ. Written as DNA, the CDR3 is TGCGCCAGCAGTTACACAGGGGGCGCGGGGACTGAAGCTTTCTTT. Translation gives CASSYTGGAGTEAFF.

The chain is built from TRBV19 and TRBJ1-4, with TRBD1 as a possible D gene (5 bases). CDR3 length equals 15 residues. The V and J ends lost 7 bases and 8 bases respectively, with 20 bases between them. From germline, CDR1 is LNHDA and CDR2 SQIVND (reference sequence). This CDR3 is CASTTTSGTLEKLFF. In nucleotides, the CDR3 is TGTGCCAGTACCACAACTTCCGGGACGCTGGAAAAACTGTTTTTT.

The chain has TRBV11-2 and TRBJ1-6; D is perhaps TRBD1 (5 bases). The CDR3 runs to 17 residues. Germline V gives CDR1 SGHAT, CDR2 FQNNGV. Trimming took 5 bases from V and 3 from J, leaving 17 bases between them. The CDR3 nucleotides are TGTGCCAGCAGCAGCCTCAGGGAAATAAACTATAATTCACCCCTCCACTTT. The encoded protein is CASSSLREINYNSPLHF.

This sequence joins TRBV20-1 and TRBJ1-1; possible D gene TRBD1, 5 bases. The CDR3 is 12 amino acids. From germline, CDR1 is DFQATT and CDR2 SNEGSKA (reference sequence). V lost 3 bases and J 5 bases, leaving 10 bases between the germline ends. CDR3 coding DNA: TGCAGTGCTAGTAAGGGGAAGACTGAAGCTTTCTTT. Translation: CSASKGKTEAFF.

The CDR3 sequence: CASSLSRITGELFF. The CDR3 DNA sequence: TGTGCCAGCAGTTTATCGCGGATAACCGGGGAGCTGTTTTTT. The chain is built from TRBV27 and TRBJ2-2, with unresolved D. V gave up 0 bases and J gave up 5 bases, with 7 bases separating them. Germline V gene sequence: CDR1 MNHEY, CDR2 SMNVEV (reference sequence). The CDR3 loop spans 14 amino acids.

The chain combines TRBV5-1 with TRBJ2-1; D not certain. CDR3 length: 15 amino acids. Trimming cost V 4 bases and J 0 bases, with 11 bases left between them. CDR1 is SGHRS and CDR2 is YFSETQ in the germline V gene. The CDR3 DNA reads TGCGCCAGCAGCCCCGCGGACCACTCCTACAATGAGCAGTTCTTC. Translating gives CASSPADHSYNEQFF.

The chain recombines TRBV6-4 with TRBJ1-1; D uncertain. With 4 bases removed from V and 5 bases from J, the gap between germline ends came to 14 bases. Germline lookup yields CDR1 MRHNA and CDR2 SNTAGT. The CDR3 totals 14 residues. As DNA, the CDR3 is TGTGCCAGCAGTGCGAGTCGGACGGGGACTGAAGCTTTCTTT. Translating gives CASSASRTGTEAFF.

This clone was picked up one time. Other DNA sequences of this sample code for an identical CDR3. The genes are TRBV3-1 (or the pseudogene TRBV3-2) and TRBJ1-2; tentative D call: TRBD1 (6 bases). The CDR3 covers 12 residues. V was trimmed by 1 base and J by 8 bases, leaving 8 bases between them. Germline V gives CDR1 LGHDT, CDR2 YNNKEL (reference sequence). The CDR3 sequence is CASSQAGDGYTF. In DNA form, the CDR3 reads TGTGCCAGCAGCCAAGCAGGGGACGGCTACACCTTC.

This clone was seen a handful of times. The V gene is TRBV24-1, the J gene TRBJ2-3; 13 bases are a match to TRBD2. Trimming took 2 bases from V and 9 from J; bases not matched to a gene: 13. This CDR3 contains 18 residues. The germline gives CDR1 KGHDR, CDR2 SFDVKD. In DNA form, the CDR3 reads TGTGCCACCAGTGATTCGCGGGGACTAGCGGGATTTTTAGGCACGCAGTATTTT. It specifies CATSDSRGLAGFLGTQYF.

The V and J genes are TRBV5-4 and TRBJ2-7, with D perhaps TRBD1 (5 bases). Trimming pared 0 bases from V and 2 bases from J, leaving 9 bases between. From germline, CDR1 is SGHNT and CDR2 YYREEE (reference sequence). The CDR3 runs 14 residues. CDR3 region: CASSLGLGAYEQYF. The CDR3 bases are TGTGCCAGCAGCTTGGGTTTAGGGGCCTACGAGCAGTACTTC.

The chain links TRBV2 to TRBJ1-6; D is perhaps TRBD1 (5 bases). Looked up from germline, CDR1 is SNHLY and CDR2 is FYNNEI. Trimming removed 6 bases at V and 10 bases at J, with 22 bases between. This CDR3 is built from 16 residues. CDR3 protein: CASSRLPKSGDSPLHF. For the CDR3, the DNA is TGTGCCAGCAGCAGACTCCCTAAGAGCGGGGACTCACCCCTCCACTTT.

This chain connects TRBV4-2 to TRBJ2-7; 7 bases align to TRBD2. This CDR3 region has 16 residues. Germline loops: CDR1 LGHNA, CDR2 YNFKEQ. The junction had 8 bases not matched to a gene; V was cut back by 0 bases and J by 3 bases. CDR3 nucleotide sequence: TGTGCCAGCAGCCAAGATCAGGGTTCTAGCGGCTACGAGCAGTACTTC. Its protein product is CASSQDQGSSGYEQYF.

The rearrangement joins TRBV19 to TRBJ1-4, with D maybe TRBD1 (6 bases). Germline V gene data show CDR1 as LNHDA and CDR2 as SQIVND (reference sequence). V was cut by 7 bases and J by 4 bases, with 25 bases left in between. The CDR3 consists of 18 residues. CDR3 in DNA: TGTGCCAGTAACGATATCCACAGTCCCAGGGGTGTTAATGAAAAACTGTTTTTT. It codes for CASNDIHSPRGVNEKLFF.

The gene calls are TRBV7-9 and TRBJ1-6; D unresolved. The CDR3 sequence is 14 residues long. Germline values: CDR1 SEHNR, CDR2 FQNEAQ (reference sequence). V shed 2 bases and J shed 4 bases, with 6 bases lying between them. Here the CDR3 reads CASSLPGYNSPLHF. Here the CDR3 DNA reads TGTGCCAGCAGCTTACCTGGTTATAATTCACCCCTCCACTTT.

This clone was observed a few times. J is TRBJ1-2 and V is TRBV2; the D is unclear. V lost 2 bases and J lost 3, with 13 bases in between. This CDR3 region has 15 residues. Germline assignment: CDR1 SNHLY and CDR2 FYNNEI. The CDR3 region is CASSETSGLYYGYTF. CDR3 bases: TGTGCCAGCAGTGAAACCTCCGGGTTATACTATGGCTACACCTTC.

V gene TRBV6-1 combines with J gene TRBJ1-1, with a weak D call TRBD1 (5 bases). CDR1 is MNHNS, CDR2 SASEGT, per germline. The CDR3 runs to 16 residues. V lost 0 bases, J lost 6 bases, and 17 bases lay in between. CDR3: CASSEALGRGDPEAFF. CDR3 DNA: TGTGCCAGCAGTGAAGCGCTAGGACGGGGGGATCCTGAAGCTTTCTTT.

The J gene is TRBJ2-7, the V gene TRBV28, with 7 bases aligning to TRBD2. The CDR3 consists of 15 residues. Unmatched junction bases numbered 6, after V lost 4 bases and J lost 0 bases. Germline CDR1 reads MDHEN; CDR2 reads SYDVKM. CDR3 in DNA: TGTGCCAGCAGTTCCCCGGGGGGAAACTCCTACGAGCAGTACTTC. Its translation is CASSSPGGNSYEQYF.

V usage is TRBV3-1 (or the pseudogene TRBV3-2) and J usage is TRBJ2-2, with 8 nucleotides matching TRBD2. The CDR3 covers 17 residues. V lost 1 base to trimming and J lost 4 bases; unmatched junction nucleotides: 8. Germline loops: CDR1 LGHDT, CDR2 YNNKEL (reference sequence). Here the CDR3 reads CASSQGGGTRSTGELFF. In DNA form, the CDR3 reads TGTGCCAGCAGCCAAGGCGGGGGGACCCGAAGCACCGGGGAGCTGTTTTTT.

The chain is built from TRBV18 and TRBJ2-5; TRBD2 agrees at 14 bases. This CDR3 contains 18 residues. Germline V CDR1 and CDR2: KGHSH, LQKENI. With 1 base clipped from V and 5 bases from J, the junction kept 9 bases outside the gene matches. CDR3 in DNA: TGTGCCAGCTCACCACTTCACGGGACTAGCGGGAGCCAGGAGACCCAGTACTTC. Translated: CASSPLHGTSGSQETQYF.

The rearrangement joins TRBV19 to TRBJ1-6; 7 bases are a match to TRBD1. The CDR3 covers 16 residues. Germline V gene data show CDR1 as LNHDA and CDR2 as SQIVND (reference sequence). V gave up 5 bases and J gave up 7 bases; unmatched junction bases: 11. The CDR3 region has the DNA TGTGCCAGTAGTTCGCGGTCAGGGGGTCGAAATTCACCCCTCCACTTT. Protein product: CASSSRSGGRNSPLHF.

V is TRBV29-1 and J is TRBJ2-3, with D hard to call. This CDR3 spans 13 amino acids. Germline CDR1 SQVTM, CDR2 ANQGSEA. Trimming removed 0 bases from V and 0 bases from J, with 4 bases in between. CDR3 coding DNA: TGCAGCGTTGAAGAATTCAGCACAGATACGCAGTATTTT. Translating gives CSVEEFSTDTQYF.

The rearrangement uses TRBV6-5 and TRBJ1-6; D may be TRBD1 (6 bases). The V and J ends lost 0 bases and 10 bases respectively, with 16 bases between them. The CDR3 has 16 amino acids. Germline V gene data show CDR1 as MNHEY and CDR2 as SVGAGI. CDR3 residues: CASSYSAGEMDSPLHF. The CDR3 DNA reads TGTGCCAGCAGTTACTCAGCAGGGGAGATGGACTCACCCCTCCACTTT.

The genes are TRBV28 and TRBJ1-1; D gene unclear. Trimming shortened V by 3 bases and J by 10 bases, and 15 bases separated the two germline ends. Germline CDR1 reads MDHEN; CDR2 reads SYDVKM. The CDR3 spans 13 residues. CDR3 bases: TGTGCCAGCAGTTTGGGCCAAGTCGGTGGAGCTTTCTTT. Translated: CASSLGQVGGAFF.

The CDR3 DNA is TGCGCCAGCAGCCACCCTCGGGGGGCCAATTCACCCCTCCACTTT. This translates into CASSHPRGANSPLHF. The chain has TRBV4-1 and TRBJ1-6, with a tentative D call TRBD1 (6 bases). CDR1 is MGHRA, CDR2 YSYEKL, per germline. The CDR3 spans 15 residues. The V end was cut by 3 bases, the J end by 7 bases, with 13 bases between.

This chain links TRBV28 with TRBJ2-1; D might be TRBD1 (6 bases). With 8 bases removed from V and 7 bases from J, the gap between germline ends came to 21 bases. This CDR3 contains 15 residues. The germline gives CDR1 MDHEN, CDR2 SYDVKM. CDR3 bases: TGTGCCAGCCAAGGACCGGGACAACAAAAGAATGAGCAGTTCTTC. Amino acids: CASQGPGQQKNEQFF.

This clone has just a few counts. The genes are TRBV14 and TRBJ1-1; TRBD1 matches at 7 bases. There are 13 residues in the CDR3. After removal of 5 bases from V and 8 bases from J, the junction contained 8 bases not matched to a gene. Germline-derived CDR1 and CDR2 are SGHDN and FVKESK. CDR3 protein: CASSSQGGGEAFF. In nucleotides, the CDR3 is TGTGCCAGCAGCTCTCAGGGGGGCGGAGAAGCTTTCTTT.

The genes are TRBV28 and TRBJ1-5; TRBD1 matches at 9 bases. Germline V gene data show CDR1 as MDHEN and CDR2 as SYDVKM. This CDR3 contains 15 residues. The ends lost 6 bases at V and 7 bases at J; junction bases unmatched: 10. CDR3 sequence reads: CASRSLTGGGQPQHF. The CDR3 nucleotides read TGTGCCAGCAGATCCCTAACAGGGGGCGGGCAGCCCCAGCATTTT.